These 21 T cell receptor beta chains originate from one sample sequenced in a study of regulatory T cells in long-lasting Graves disease. HTBI primers from iRepertoire and Arm-PCR of CDR3 regions yielded the TCR beta libraries. TCRdb redid the calling of the multiplex PCR reads with MiXCR, one entry per CDR3 protein. The sample records about 200,000 distinct CDR3 sequences, less than 20% being singletons. Time point denoted: newly diagnosed GD, antithyroid drugs for less than 3 months. Extracted PBMC RNA gave rise to the TCR library. These data are also associated with another study on T cells in Graves' hyperthyroidism and ophthalmopathy.

The sample consisted of peripheral blood mononuclear cells (PBMCs), taken at new diagnosis, from a patient treated with antithyroid drugs. Receptors were obtained from a woman between 25 and 40 years old with Graves disease.

Ten or more counts support this clonotype. In DNA form, the CDR3 reads TGTGCCAGCAGCCATGGGTACGAGCAGTACTTC. Its translation is CASSHGYEQYF. The rearrangement uses TRBV5-4 and TRBJ2-7; the D is unclear. This CDR3 comprises 11 residues. From germline, CDR1 is SGHNT and CDR2 YYREEE (reference sequence). V was cut by 4 bases and J by 4 bases, with 6 bases left in between.

V gene TRBV2 combines with J gene TRBJ2-7; 7 bases are shared with TRBD2. V shed 6 bases, J shed 5 bases, and the junction held 13 bases outside the gene matches. Germline loops: CDR1 SNHLY, CDR2 FYNNEI. This CDR3 spans 15 amino acids. CDR3: CASRKVRENHDEQYF. The CDR3 DNA is TGTGCCAGCAGGAAGGTGCGGGAGAACCACGACGAGCAGTACTTC.

This clonotype was observed at least ten times. The J gene is TRBJ2-2, the V gene TRBV15, with 9 bases lining up with TRBD1. V gave up 6 bases and J gave up 5 bases; unmatched junction bases: 13. The CDR3 has 17 residues. CDR1 and CDR2 from the germline V gene are LNHNV and YYDKDF (reference sequence). The CDR3 loop is CATRGRSGDRATGELFF. The CDR3 DNA reads TGTGCCACCAGGGGAAGAAGTGGGGACAGGGCGACCGGGGAGCTGTTTTTT.

This clonotype was recorded many times. In DNA, the CDR3 is TGTGCCAGCACCATACAGGGGGCGCGGGCTTTCTTT. Its protein product is CASTIQGARAFF. V gene TRBV12-3 or TRBV12-4 combines with J gene TRBJ1-1; TRBD1 aligns across 9 bases. This CDR3 has 12 amino acids. Trimming removed 7 bases from V and 11 bases from J; junction bases left unmatched: 8.

This clonotype was counted between two and nine times. This may arise from a read error, as a much more abundant clone is one base away. The chain links TRBV3-1 to TRBJ2-1; TRBD2 is a possible D gene (6 bases). The V gene's germline CDR1 is LGHDT and CDR2 YNNKEL (reference sequence). Trimming took off 5 bases at V and 0 bases at J, with 20 bases between the two ends. This CDR3 region has 18 residues. DNA for the CDR3: TGTGCCAGCAGCTCACTCCGTGCGGGACCTAGCTCCTACAATGAGCAGTTCTTC. It yields the protein CASSSLRAGPSSYNEQFF.

This clonotype came up many times. The genes are TRBV6-5 and TRBJ1-4; a weak D match, TRBD1 (6 bases). The CDR3 spans 19 residues. Trimming pared 2 bases from V and 5 bases from J, leaving 24 bases between. Germline loops: CDR1 MNHEY, CDR2 SVGAGI. CDR3 sequence (DNA): TGTGCCAGCAGTTACCCCGGGGAACACACGGGGGCATGGAATGAAAAACTGTTTTTT. Its translation is CASSYPGEHTGAWNEKLFF.

The chain links TRBV28 to TRBJ2-2; the D gene is possibly TRBD1 (7 bases). The CDR3 runs 14 residues. Between the trimmed V and J ends, which lost 4 bases and 4 bases, there was a span of 10 bases. CDR1 is MDHEN, CDR2 SYDVKM, per germline. The CDR3 sequence: CASSSGGGTGELFF. Here the CDR3 DNA reads TGTGCCAGCAGTTCAGGGGGAGGCACCGGGGAGCTGTTTTTT.

This clonotype occurred a few times. Since the CDR3 does not end with the conserved phenylalanine or tryptophan, this likely comes from a read error. The chain employs TRBV5-5 and TRBJ1-1; tentatively, D is TRBD1 (5 bases). The length of the CDR3 is 15 residues. CDR1 is SGHKS, CDR2 YYEKEE, per germline (reference sequence). V was shortened by 0 bases and J by 4 bases, with 13 bases between the two germline ends. DNA of the CDR3: TGTGCCAGCAGCTTGGGGGGGGTCTCTTTCACTGAAGCTTTCCTT. It encodes CASSLGGVSFTEAFL.

V and J are TRBV10-3 and TRBJ2-7, with TRBD1 as a possible D gene (7 bases). Germline V lookup: CDR1 ENHRY, CDR2 SYGVKD. V shed 4 bases and J shed 5 bases, with 12 bases lying between them. The CDR3 is 13 residues long. CDR3 nucleotides: TGTGCCATCAGTGGACAGGGAGGCAACGAGCAGTACTTC. Amino acids: CAISGQGGNEQYF.

This clonotype has just a few counts. The V and J genes are TRBV29-1 and TRBJ2-1; maybe TRBD2 (5 bases). The germline CDR1 and CDR2 sequences are SQVTM and ANQGSEA. This CDR3 comprises 10 residues. CDR3 nucleotides: TGCGGAGGTGCCCACAATGAGCAGTTCTTC. This codes for CGGAHNEQFF.

This clonotype came up many times. The genes are TRBV19 and TRBJ1-1; possible D gene TRBD1, 5 bases. Germline-derived CDR1 and CDR2 are LNHDA and SQIVND (reference sequence). Between the trimmed V and J ends, which lost 8 bases and 3 bases, there was a span of 16 bases. This CDR3 has 14 residues. The CDR3 DNA reads as TGTGCCAGTGAAGGGTGGGGGTTGTACACTGAAGCTTTCTTT. Its translation is CASEGWGLYTEAFF.

This clonotype was seen repeatedly, ten times or more. V and J are TRBV9 and TRBJ1-2; 8 bases match TRBD1. CDR1 SGDLS and CDR2 YYNGEE come from the germline V gene. This CDR3 contains 16 residues. J lost 0 bases, V lost 4 bases, and 8 bases had no gene match. This CDR3 reads CASSPQGADANYGYTF. The CDR3 DNA reads TGTGCCAGCAGCCCTCAGGGGGCTGATGCTAACTATGGCTACACCTTC.

Comment on this clonotype: A read error may explain this, as a much larger clone is one base away. The CDR3 does not close with the conserved phenylalanine or tryptophan, likely indicating a read error. The chain recombines TRBV11-3 with TRBJ1-1, with D possibly TRBD1 on 6 matching bases. The CDR3 sequence is 12 residues long. The germline V gene has CDR1 SGHNT and CDR2 YENEEA. The germline V and J ends were trimmed by 3 bases and 11 bases, with 13 bases remaining between them. In DNA form, the CDR3 reads TGTGCCAGCAGCTTTAACAGGGAATTGGCTTTCTCT. This gives the protein CASSFNRELAFS.

This clonotype has at least ten counts. The V call is TRBV7-9, the J call TRBJ2-1; 12 bases match TRBD2. The trim removed 5 bases at V and 10 bases at J, leaving 18 bases unmatched. Germline values: CDR1 SEHNR, CDR2 FQNEAQ (reference sequence). This CDR3 is 18 amino acids long. The chain's CDR3 is CASSDYRTSGASLREQFF. CDR3 DNA: TGTGCCAGCAGCGACTACCGGACTAGCGGGGCCTCTTTAAGGGAGCAGTTCTTC.

In its sample, this clonotype was seen many times. CDR3 DNA sequence: TGTGCCAGCAGCTCAGTGGGACAGTCCTACGAGCAGTACTTC. This sequence encodes CASSSVGQSYEQYF. The genes are TRBV11-3 and TRBJ2-7; 7 nucleotides line up with TRBD1. From germline, CDR1 is SGHNT and CDR2 YENEEA. V shed 4 bases and J 1 base; nucleotides not matched to a gene: 4. The CDR3 has 14 residues.

This clonotype was seen many times. The chain links TRBV11-1 to TRBJ2-5; no firm D call. Germline values: CDR1 SGHAT, CDR2 FQDESV (reference sequence). This CDR3 spans 13 amino acids. Trimming removed 5 bases at V and 1 base at J, with 8 bases between. CDR3 in amino acids: CASSATSQETQYF. Written as DNA, the CDR3 is TGTGCCAGCAGCGCGACGTCCCAAGAGACCCAGTACTTC.

This clonotype was observed at least ten times. The gene calls are TRBV6-2 or TRBV6-3 and TRBJ1-1, with D possibly matching TRBD1 (6 bases). The CDR3 consists of 15 residues. V lost 5 bases to trimming and J lost 0 bases, with 13 bases between them. CDR1 and CDR2 from the germline V gene are MNHEY and SVGEGT. This CDR3 reads CASSERGALNTEAFF. The CDR3 DNA follows: TGTGCCAGCAGTGAAAGGGGGGCCTTGAACACTGAAGCTTTCTTT.

In this sample, this clonotype turned up a few times. The rearrangement uses TRBV4-1 and TRBJ2-3, with D unclear. The CDR3 covers 13 residues. V was clipped by 6 bases and J by 1 base, with 8 bases between them. Germline CDR1 is MGHRA and CDR2 is YSYEKL. CDR3 sequence (DNA): TGCGCCAGCAGGCAGCCAGGCACAGATACGCAGTATTTT. Translation: CASRQPGTDTQYF.

J is TRBJ1-5 and V is TRBV6-1; tentatively, D is TRBD1 (5 bases). V lost 6 bases and J lost 6, with 15 bases in between. The CDR3 loop spans 14 amino acids. Germline CDR1 reads MNHNS; CDR2 reads SASEGT. CDR3 nucleotide sequence: TGTGCCAGCAGCCCAGGGTTGGGCGGTCAGCCCCAGCATTTT. Translating gives CASSPGLGGQPQHF.

With regard to this clonotype: This may arise from a read error, as a much more abundant clone is one base away. The chain is built from TRBV11-2 and TRBJ1-2, with a possible D match to TRBD1 (5 bases). The germline gives CDR1 SGHAT, CDR2 FQNNGV. The CDR3 runs 13 residues. V dropped 1 base and J dropped 10 bases, with 13 bases sitting between them. CDR3 nucleotides: TGTGCCAGCAGCTTAGGGGGGGGATTGGACTACACCTTC. This encodes CASSLGGGLDYTF.

This clonotype was observed at least ten times. The CDR3 region is CASSLVGKGSGYTF. The CDR3, as DNA: TGTGCCAGCAGCTTAGTCGGTAAAGGGTCTGGCTACACCTTC. This chain links TRBV7-8 with TRBJ1-2, with no clear D. V dropped 1 base and J dropped 7 bases, with 13 bases sitting between them. CDR1 SGHVS and CDR2 FQNEAQ come from the germline V gene. This CDR3 has 14 residues.